The 19 T cell receptor beta chains below were found in one sample sequenced in a study of blood T cell repertoires in COVID-19. The table came from immunoSEQ multiplex PCR; TCRdb's copy has only in-frame clones and leaves some out. The sample contains more than 150,000 clones, about 90% of which appear only once. Sequenced material: peripheral blood. Source of these receptors: a man between 65 and 85 years old with active or convalescent COVID-19.

In this sample, this clone turned up many times. This rearrangement joins TRBV18 to TRBJ1-4, with 8 bases that match TRBD1. V dropped 4 bases and J dropped 4; count of bases not matched to a gene: 8. This CDR3 region has 16 residues. Germline CDR1 KGHSH, CDR2 LQKENI. CDR3 DNA: TGTGCCAGCTCACGCTCCGGGACAGGCCTTAATGAAAAACTGTTTTTT. Translated, it gives CASSRSGTGLNEKLFF.

V and J are TRBV5-1 and TRBJ2-1; possibly TRBD1 for D (6 bases). The CDR3 is 15 amino acids. Germline V gives CDR1 SGHRS, CDR2 YFSETQ. V lost 0 bases and J 4 bases, leaving 11 bases between the germline ends. The CDR3 bases are TGCGCCAGCAGCTTGGGGCAGGGGCAGTACAATGAGCAGTTCTTC. Amino acids: CASSLGQGQYNEQFF.

The J gene is TRBJ2-7, the V gene TRBV19; D not certain. Germline CDR1 LNHDA, CDR2 SQIVND (reference sequence). The V end was cut by 6 bases, the J end by 3 bases, with 15 bases between. The CDR3 runs to 14 residues. The CDR3 sequence: CASRPSSEHYEQYF. The CDR3 nucleotides read TGTGCCAGTAGACCCTCGTCGGAGCACTACGAGCAGTACTTC.

This clone was observed many times. The rearrangement links TRBV28 to TRBJ1-1; D is uncertain. This CDR3 contains 14 residues. The germline V and J ends were trimmed by 3 bases and 4 bases, with 12 bases remaining between them. CDR1 is MDHEN, CDR2 SYDVKM, per germline. The CDR3 sequence is CASSFEATSTEAFF. For the CDR3, the DNA is TGTGCCAGCAGTTTTGAAGCGACGAGCACTGAAGCTTTCTTT.

The V call is TRBV4-3, the J call TRBJ1-1; 8 nucleotides align to TRBD1. Germline V gives CDR1 LGHNA, CDR2 YSLEER. The V and J ends lost 6 bases and 8 bases, in that order; junction bases with no gene match: 8. The length of the CDR3 is 13 residues. CDR3 amino acids: CASSFGQGGEAFF. The DNA of the CDR3 is TGCGCCAGCAGTTTCGGACAGGGAGGGGAAGCTTTCTTT.

The V and J genes are TRBV2 and TRBJ1-4; 7 bases line up with TRBD1. Germline V gene sequence: CDR1 SNHLY, CDR2 FYNNEI. V was clipped by 6 bases and J by 8 bases; unmatched bases: 9. The CDR3 has 14 residues. The CDR3 DNA sequence: TGTGCCAGCAGGAGGGGGCAGGATCGAGAAAAACTGTTTTTT. This sequence encodes CASRRGQDREKLFF.

The chain employs TRBV3-1 (or the pseudogene TRBV3-2) and TRBJ2-5; 10 bases fit TRBD1. J gave up 5 bases and V 5 bases, and 5 bases lay outside the gene matches. This CDR3 contains 14 residues. Germline V gene data show CDR1 as LGHDT and CDR2 as YNNKEL (reference sequence). The CDR3 nucleotides read TGTGCCAGCAGCAAGACAGGGGGCGCGGAGACCCAGTACTTC. Translation: CASSKTGGAETQYF.

This chain connects TRBV12-3 or TRBV12-4 to TRBJ2-7; D perhaps matches TRBD1 (6 bases). The CDR3 is 13 residues long. The V and J ends lost 8 bases and 2 bases respectively, with 13 bases between them. The DNA for the CDR3 is TGTGCCAGCTCGGACAGACACACCTACGAGCAGTACTTC. Its translation is CASSDRHTYEQYF.

V and J are TRBV2 and TRBJ1-6, with TRBD1 as a possible D gene (6 bases). The CDR3 runs to 14 residues. Germline V gene lookup returns CDR1 SNHLY and CDR2 FYNNEI. V was clipped by 5 bases and J by 8 bases, with 13 bases between them. CDR3 sequence (DNA): TGTGCCAGCAGTAGGACAGTCACGGATTCACCCCTCCACTTT. It codes for CASSRTVTDSPLHF.

The rearrangement links TRBV28 to TRBJ2-3; D is ambiguous. Per germline, CDR1 MDHEN and CDR2 SYDVKM. V lost 3 bases, J lost 1 base, and 8 bases lay in between. CDR3 size: 14 residues. The CDR3 DNA is TGTGCCAGCAGTTTTCTTGCAGGCACAGATACGCAGTATTTT. The encoded protein is CASSFLAGTDTQYF. Supplemented by reference TRBV28 and TRBJ2-3, the full variable domain reads DVKVTQSSRYLVKRTGEKVFLECVQDMDHENMFWYRQDPGLGLRLIYFSYDVKMKEKGDIPEGYSVSREKKERFSLILESASTNQTSMYLCASSFLAGTDTQYFGPGTRLTVL.

This clone was recorded once. The CDR3 bases are TGTGCCAGCAGGAATCAAGCTAACACTGAAGCTTTCTTT. Its translation is CASRNQANTEAFF. The rearrangement joins TRBV2 to TRBJ1-1; no firm D call. The germline CDR1 and CDR2 sequences are SNHLY and FYNNEI. Trimming cost V 6 bases and J 2 bases, with 10 bases left between them. The CDR3 extends over 13 amino acids.

The chain couples TRBV5-4 to TRBJ1-3, with D perhaps matching TRBD1 (5 bases). Germline V gene sequence: CDR1 SGHNT, CDR2 YYREEE (reference sequence). The CDR3 has 14 amino acids. The V end was cut by 1 base, the J end by 1 base, with 6 bases between. The CDR3 loop is CASSLRGSGNTIYF. DNA of the CDR3: TGTGCCAGCAGCTTGAGGGGTTCTGGAAACACCATATATTTT.

The chain carries TRBV28 and TRBJ1-1; D may be TRBD1 (6 bases). V lost 5 bases, J lost 5 bases, and 18 bases lay in between. This CDR3 region has 15 residues. Germline-derived CDR1 and CDR2 are MDHEN and SYDVKM. CDR3 amino acids: CASSSNRARRTEAFF. The DNA for the CDR3 is TGTGCCAGCAGTAGCAACAGGGCCCGGCGGACTGAAGCTTTCTTT.

This clone was seen once. The rearrangement joins TRBV7-8 to TRBJ2-4, with a weak D call TRBD2 (6 bases). V lost 4 bases and J lost 7, with 14 bases in between. CDR1 SGHVS and CDR2 FQNEAQ come from the germline V gene. CDR3 length equals 14 residues. The CDR3 sequence: CASSYGSPRNIQYF. In DNA form, the CDR3 reads TGTGCCAGCAGCTACGGGAGCCCTAGGAACATTCAGTACTTC.

The V and J genes are TRBV6-5 and TRBJ2-7, with TRBD2 identical over 10 bases. J lost 2 bases, V lost 5 bases, and 6 bases had no gene match. Germline CDR1 and CDR2: MNHEY and SVGAGI. This CDR3 is 15 amino acids long. DNA for the CDR3: TGTGCCAGCAGTCCCCGACTAGCGGGCGCCTACGAGCAGTACTTC. Amino acid sequence: CASSPRLAGAYEQYF.

This clone was seen once. This rearrangement joins TRBV18 to TRBJ1-5; no firm D call. CDR3 size: 15 residues. Per germline, CDR1 KGHSH and CDR2 LQKENI. V shed 1 base and J shed 1 base, with 8 bases lying between them. The CDR3 loop is CASSPLPGSNQPQHF. The CDR3 DNA is TGTGCCAGCTCACCACTTCCCGGGAGCAATCAGCCCCAGCATTTT.

This chain connects TRBV18 to TRBJ1-4; D is unclear. The CDR3 is 16 amino acids. V was pared by 4 bases and J by 3 bases, with 15 bases between. Germline CDR1 is KGHSH and CDR2 is LQKENI. CDR3 sequence: CASSRDNPVANEKLFF. CDR3 nucleotides: TGTGCCAGCTCACGTGACAACCCCGTGGCTAATGAAAAACTGTTTTTT.

The V and J genes are TRBV11-2 and TRBJ2-7, with D maybe TRBD2 (5 bases). V was pared by 2 bases and J by 9 bases, with 11 bases between. CDR3 length: 12 amino acids. Looked up from germline, CDR1 is SGHAT and CDR2 is FQNNGV. CDR3 DNA sequence: TGTGCCAGCAGCTTAAGTCCGAGCGGGCAGTACTTC. Translated: CASSLSPSGQYF. The complete variable domain, with remaining parts taken from reference TRBV11-2 and TRBJ2-7, reads EAGVAQSPRYKIIEKRQSVAFWCNPISGHATLYWYQQILGQGPKLLIQFQNNGVVDDSQLPKDRFSAERLKGVDSTLKIQPAKLEDSAVYLCASSLSPSGQYFGPGTRLTVT.

This clone was seen just once. The chain links TRBV28 to TRBJ1-5; D not certain. V was trimmed by 4 bases and J by 1 base, leaving 11 bases between them. The CDR3 contains 15 residues. Germline V CDR1 and CDR2: MDHEN, SYDVKM. The CDR3 DNA follows: TGTGCCAGCAGTTGGGGAGGATCAAGCAATCAGCCCCAGCATTTT. Its translation is CASSWGGSSNQPQHF.